Listed below are T cell receptor beta chains from one sample, sequenced in a study of cytomegalovirus exposure and HLA in healthy donors. The repertoire was sequenced with immunoSEQ multiplex PCR; TCRdb's copy has only in-frame clones and lacks some. The sample holds 130,000 to 150,000 clones; roughly 78% are singletons and the top ten take over 2.5%. The specimen was PBMCs. The receptor set was obtained from a man aged 35-49 years in good health and CMV-seropositive. Each CDR3 is given with its conserved first and last residue. Some rows have no size entry. The others give once, few or many, or a class for an expanded clone.

j_call v_call clone_size cdr3_aa
TRBJ1-5 TRBV28 . CASSLRPGTRFYSNQPQHF
TRBJ1-2 TRBV7-9 . CASSPNGQGVDGYTF
TRBJ1-2 TRBV28 . CASSTRTGRRYTF
TRBJ2-7 TRBV5-1 . CASRRNSGTSGRGEQYF
TRBJ1-2 TRBV28 . CASSLKPYGYTF
TRBJ2-3 TRBV28 . CASISFPDTQYF
TRBJ2-5 TRBV30 . CAWSGGLPQETQYF
TRBJ1-2 TRBV28 once CASRPTGVRLYGYTF
TRBJ1-1 TRBV7-2 . CASSLVALNTEAFF
TRBJ1-1 TRBV6-5 few CASSYSGGGVNTEAFF
TRBJ1-5 TRBV19 once CASSDDRGRQPQHF
TRBJ2-7 TRBV18 . CASSPRDRGDEQYF
TRBJ1-1 TRBV10-3 few CAIILEPVEAFF
TRBJ1-1 TRBV7-9 . CASSGEGAEAFF
TRBJ2-7 TRBV29-1 . CSVVSQGANYEQYF
TRBJ1-2 TRBV18 . CASSPEATLYGYTF
TRBJ2-1 TRBV19 . CASSIPLTSGAYNEQFF
TRBJ2-2 TRBV6-5 . CASSQDRGHTGELFF
TRBJ2-7 TRBV7-9 . CASSPSGRDVNEQYF
TRBJ2-2 TRBV2 . CASAPSGSYTGELFF
TRBJ2-3 TRBV27 . CASSLNRLEGTDTQYF
TRBJ1-5 TRBV11-2 . CASSLSGNQPQHF
TRBJ2-3 TRBV27 few CASSPEGLAGLGTQYF
TRBJ1-1 TRBV18 . CASSPAPPGQGTTEAFF
TRBJ2-7 TRBV5-1 . CASSLEQQAPYEQYF
TRBJ2-5 TRBV7-8 . CASSFRGETQYF
TRBJ1-5 TRBV5-1 . CASSLQGEDGPQHF
TRBJ2-3 TRBV4-1 . CASSKLAGDLTDTQYF
. TRBV30 . CAWTGTGLSYEQYF
TRBJ1-2 TRBV14 . CASSQAIRTDNYGYTF
TRBJ1-4 TRBV7-9 . CASSFQATNEKLFF
TRBJ2-5 TRBV29-1 . CSVVRQLQETQYF
TRBJ2-1 TRBV6-4 . CASSTGTGIIPQFF
TRBJ2-5 TRBV29-1 . CSVEMWGEETQYF
TRBJ1-5 TRBV2 once CASSDPGAGLQPQHF
TRBJ1-2 TRBV28 once CASRTDRLDGYTF
TRBJ2-3 TRBV13 . CASSLGGRTDTQYF
TRBJ2-3 TRBV29-1 once CSVVRASGRTDTQYF
TRBJ2-6 TRBV11-2 few CASSLDYGSGANVLTF
TRBJ2-5 TRBV6-1 . CASSEAPAPWTEQETQYF
TRBJ1-2 TRBV15 . CATSRENPPYRGLSYTF
TRBJ2-1 TRBV5-1 . CASSLAMLSSYNEQFF
TRBJ2-2 TRBV9 . CASSEGLAGYTGELFF
TRBJ2-7 TRBV7-6 . CASSLATGSEPMTTAKQYF
TRBJ1-3 TRBV19 . CASSTSLTSRGNTIYF
TRBJ1-2 TRBV20-1 . CSASTGYGYTF
TRBJ2-1 TRBV9 . CASSPGTSGVYNEQFF
TRBJ2-6 TRBV10-2 . CASREAGMTLSGANVLTF
TRBJ2-3 TRBV6-6 . CASSPPGGGGTDTQYF
TRBJ1-1 TRBV4-1 . CASSQVLTVNTEAFF
TRBJ2-1 TRBV5-1 . CASSPGTDNEQFF
TRBJ2-3 TRBV7-8 . CASKVRDTQYF
TRBJ1-4 TRBV15 once CATRTGGAEPTEKLFF